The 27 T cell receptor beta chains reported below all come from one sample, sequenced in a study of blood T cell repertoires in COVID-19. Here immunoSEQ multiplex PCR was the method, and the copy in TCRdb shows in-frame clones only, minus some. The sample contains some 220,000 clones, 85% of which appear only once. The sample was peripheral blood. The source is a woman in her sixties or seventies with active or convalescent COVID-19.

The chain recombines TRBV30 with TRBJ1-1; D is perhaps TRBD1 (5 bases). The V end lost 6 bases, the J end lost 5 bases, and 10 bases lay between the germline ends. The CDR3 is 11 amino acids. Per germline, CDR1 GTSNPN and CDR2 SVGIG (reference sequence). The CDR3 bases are TGTGCCTGCCAGGGAGGGACTGAAGCTTTCTTT. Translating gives CACQGGTEAFF.

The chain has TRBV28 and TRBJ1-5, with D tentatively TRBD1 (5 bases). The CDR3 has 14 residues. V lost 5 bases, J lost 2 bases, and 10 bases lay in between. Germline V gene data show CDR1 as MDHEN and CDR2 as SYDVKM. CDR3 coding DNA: TGTGCCAGCAGTCAGGGAGGTCGCAATCAGCCCCAGCATTTT. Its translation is CASSQGGRNQPQHF.

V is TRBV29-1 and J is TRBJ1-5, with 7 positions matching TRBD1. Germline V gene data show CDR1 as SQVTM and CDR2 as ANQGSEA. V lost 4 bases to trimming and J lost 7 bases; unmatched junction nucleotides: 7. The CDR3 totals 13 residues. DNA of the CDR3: TGCAGCGTTGGACAGGGTACGGAACAGCCCCAGCATTTT. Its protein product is CSVGQGTEQPQHF.

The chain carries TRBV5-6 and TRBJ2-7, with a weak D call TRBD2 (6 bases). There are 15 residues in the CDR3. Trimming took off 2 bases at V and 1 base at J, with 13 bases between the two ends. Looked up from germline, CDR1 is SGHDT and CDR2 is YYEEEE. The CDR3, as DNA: TGTGCCAGCAGCTTAAGGCAGCGGGTTTCCTACGAGCAGTACGTC. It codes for CASSLRQRVSYEQYV.

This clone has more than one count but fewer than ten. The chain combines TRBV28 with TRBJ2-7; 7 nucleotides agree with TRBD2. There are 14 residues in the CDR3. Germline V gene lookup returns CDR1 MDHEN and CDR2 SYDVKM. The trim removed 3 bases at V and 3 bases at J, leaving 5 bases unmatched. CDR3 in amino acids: CASSLLSSGYEQYF. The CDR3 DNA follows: TGTGCCAGCAGTTTGTTATCTAGCGGCTACGAGCAGTACTTC.

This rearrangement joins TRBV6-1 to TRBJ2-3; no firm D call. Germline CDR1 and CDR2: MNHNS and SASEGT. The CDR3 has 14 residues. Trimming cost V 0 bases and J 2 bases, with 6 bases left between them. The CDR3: CASSEAFYTDTQYF. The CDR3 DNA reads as TGTGCCAGCAGTGAAGCGTTTTACACAGATACGCAGTATTTT.

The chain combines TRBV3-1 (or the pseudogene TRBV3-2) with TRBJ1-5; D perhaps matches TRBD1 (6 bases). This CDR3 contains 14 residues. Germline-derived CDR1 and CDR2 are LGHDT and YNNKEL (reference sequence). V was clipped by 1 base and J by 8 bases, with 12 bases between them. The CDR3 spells CASSQVGGAEPQHF. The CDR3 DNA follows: TGTGCCAGCAGCCAAGTCGGGGGGGCTGAGCCCCAGCATTTT.

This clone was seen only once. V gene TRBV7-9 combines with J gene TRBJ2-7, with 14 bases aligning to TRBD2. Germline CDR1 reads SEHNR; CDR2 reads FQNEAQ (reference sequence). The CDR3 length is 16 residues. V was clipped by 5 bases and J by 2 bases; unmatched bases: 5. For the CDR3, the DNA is TGTGCCAGCAGCCAGGGACTAGCGGGAGAAACCTACGAGCAGTACTTC. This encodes CASSQGLAGETYEQYF.

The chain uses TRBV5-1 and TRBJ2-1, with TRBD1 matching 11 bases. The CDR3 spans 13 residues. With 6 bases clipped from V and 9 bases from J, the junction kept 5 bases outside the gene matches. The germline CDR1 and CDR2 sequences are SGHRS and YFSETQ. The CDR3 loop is CASKGTGGGEQFF. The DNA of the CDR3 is TGCGCCAGCAAAGGGACAGGGGGTGGTGAGCAGTTCTTC.

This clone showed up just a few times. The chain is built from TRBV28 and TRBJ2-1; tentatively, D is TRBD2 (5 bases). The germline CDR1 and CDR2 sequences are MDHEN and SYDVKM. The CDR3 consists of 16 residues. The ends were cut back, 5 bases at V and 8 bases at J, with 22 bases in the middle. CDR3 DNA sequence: TGTGCCAGCAGTCCCTCCGGGATCTCGAGGAAGGATGAGCAGTTCTTC. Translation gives CASSPSGISRKDEQFF.

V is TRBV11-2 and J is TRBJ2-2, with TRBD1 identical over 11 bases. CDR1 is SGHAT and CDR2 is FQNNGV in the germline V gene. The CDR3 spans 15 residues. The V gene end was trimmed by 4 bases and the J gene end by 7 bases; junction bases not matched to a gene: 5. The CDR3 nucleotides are TGTGCCAGCAGCTCCGGGACAGGGGGTATCGGGGAGCTGTTTTTT. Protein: CASSSGTGGIGELFF.

DNA for the CDR3: TGTGCCAGCAGCCCCACCCTAAGTTGGAATCAGCCCCAGCATTTT. Translating it yields CASSPTLSWNQPQHF. The chain links TRBV5-4 to TRBJ1-5, with unresolved D. Germline lookup yields CDR1 SGHNT and CDR2 YYREEE (reference sequence). The CDR3 is 15 residues long. V lost 4 bases, J lost 4 bases, and 15 bases lay in between. Full variable domain (missing parts from reference TRBV5-4 and TRBJ1-5): ETGVTQSPTHLIKTRGQQVTLRCSSQSGHNTVSWYQQALGQGPQFIFQYYREEENGRGNFPPRFSGLQFPNYSSELNVNALELDDSALYLCASSPTLSWNQPQHFGDGTRLSIL.

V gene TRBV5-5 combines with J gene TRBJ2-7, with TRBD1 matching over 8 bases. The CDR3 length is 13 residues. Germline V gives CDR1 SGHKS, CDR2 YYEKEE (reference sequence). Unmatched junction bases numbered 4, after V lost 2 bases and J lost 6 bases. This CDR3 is CASSFVRGREQYF. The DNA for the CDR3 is TGTGCCAGCAGCTTTGTCAGGGGGCGCGAGCAGTACTTC.

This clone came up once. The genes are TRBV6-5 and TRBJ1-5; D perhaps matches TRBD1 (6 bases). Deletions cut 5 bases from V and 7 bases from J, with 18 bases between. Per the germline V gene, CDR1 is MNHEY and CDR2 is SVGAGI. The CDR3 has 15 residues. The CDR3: CASSPVGGHRQPQHF. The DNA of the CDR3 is TGTGCCAGCAGTCCTGTGGGGGGGCACAGGCAGCCCCAGCATTTT.

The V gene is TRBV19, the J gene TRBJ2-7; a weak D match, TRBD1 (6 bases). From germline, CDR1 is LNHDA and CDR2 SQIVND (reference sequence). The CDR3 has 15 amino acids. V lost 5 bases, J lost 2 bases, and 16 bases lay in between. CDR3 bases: TGTGCCAGTAGTTTGGGGGCACCCTCTACCTACGAGCAGTACTTC. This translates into CASSLGAPSTYEQYF.

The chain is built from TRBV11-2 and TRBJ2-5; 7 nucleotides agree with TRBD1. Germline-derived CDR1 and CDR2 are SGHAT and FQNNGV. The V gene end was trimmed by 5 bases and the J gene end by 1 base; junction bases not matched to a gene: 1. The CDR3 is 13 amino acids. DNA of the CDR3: TGTGCCAGCAGCCGGACAGGCCAAGAGACCCAGTACTTC. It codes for CASSRTGQETQYF.

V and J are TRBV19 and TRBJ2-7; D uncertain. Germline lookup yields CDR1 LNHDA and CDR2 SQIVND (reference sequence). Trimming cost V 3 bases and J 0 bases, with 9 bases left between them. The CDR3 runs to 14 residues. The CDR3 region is CASSIGTYSYEQYF. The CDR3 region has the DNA TGTGCCAGTAGTATCGGTACGTACTCCTACGAGCAGTACTTC.

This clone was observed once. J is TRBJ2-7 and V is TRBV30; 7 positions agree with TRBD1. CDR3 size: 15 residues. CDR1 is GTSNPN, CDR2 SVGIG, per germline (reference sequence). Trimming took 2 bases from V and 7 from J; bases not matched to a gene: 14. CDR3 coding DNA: TGTGCCTGGAGTACGGGGACAGCCAACCAGGGGGAGCAGTACTTC. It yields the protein CAWSTGTANQGEQYF.

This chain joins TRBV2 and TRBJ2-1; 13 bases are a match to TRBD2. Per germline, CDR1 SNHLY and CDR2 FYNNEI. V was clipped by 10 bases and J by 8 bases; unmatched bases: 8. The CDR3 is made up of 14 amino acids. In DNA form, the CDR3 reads TGTGCCAACGGACTAGCGGGAGTTATGGATGAGCAGTTCTTC. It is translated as CANGLAGVMDEQFF. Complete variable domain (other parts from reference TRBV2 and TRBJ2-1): EPEVTQTPSHQVTQMGQEVILRCVPISNHLYFYWYRQILGQKVEFLVSFYNNEISEKSEIFDDQFSVERPDGSNFTLKIRSTKLEDSAMYFCANGLAGVMDEQFFGPGTRLTVL.

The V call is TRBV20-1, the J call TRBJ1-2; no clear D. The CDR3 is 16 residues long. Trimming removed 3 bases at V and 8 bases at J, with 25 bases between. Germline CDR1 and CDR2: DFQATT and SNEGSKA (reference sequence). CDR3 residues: CSASGWFGAAREGYTF. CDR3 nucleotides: TGCAGTGCTAGTGGGTGGTTCGGCGCGGCACGGGAAGGCTACACCTTC.

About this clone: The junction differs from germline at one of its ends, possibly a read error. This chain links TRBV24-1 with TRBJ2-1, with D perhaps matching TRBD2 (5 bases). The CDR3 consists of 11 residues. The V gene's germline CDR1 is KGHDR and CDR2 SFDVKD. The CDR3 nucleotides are TGTGCCACCAGTAGATGGCTAGCTACACTCTTC. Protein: CATSRWLATLF.

The CDR3 DNA sequence: TGCGCCAGCAGTACAGGGGACTCCACAGATACGCAGTATTTT. Amino acid sequence: CASSTGDSTDTQYF. The chain has TRBV5-1 and TRBJ2-3; perhaps TRBD1 as D (7 bases). The length of the CDR3 is 14 residues. Germline values: CDR1 SGHRS, CDR2 YFSETQ. V lost 5 bases, J lost 2 bases, and 12 bases lay in between.

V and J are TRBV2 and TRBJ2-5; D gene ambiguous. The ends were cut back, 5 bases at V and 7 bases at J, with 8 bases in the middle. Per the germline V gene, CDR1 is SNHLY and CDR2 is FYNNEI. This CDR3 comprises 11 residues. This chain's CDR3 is CASSTYWTQYF. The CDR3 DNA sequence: TGTGCCAGCAGTACCTACTGGACCCAGTACTTC.

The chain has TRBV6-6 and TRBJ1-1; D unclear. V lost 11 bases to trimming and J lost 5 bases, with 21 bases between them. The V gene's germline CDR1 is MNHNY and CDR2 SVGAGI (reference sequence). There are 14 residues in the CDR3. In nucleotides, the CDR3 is TGTGCCGGAGTAGAGACCGGAGCAGCTACTGAAGCTTTCTTT. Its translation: CAGVETGAATEAFF.

This CDR3 reads CASSSTLDRASSYNEQFF. CDR3 nucleotides: TGTGCCAGCAGTTCAACCCTCGACAGGGCCAGCTCCTACAATGAGCAGTTCTTC. The genes are TRBV27 and TRBJ2-1; 7 nucleotides align to TRBD1. The length of the CDR3 is 18 residues. The V segment lost 4 bases and the J segment 0 bases; nucleotides outside the gene matches: 12. Germline assignment: CDR1 MNHEY and CDR2 SMNVEV (reference sequence).

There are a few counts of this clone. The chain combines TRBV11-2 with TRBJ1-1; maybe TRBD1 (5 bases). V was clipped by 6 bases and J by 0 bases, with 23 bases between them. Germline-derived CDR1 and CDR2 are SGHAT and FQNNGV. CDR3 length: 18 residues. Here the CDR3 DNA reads TGTGCCAGCAGGAGATACCGGGACTCGATTAGGATGAACACTGAAGCTTTCTTT. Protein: CASRRYRDSIRMNTEAFF.

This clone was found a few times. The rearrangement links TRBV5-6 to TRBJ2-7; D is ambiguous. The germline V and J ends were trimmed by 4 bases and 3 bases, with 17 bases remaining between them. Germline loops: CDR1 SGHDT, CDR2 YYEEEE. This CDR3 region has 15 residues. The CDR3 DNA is TGTGCCAGCAGCCCAGCAGAGAATGGCGGCTACGAGCAGTACTTC. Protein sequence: CASSPAENGGYEQYF.